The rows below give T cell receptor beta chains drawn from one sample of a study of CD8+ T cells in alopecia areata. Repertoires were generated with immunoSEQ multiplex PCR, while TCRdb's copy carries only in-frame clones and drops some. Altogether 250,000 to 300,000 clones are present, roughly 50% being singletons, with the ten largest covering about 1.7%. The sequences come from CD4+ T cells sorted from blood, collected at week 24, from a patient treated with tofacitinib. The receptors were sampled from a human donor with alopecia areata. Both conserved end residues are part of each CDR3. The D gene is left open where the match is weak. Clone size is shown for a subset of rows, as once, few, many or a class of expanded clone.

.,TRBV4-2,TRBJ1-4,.,TGTGCCAGCAGCCAAGTGGGTCTTACTGAAAAACTGTTTTTT,CASSQVGLTEKLFF
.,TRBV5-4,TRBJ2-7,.,TGTGCCAGCAGCTCGAAGGAAAGCTACGGCTACGAGCAGTACTTC,CASSSKESYGYEQYF
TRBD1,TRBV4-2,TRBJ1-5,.,TGTGCCAGCAGCCCAGCGGGGACAGGGCCCAATCAGCCCCAGCATTTT,CASSPAGTGPNQPQHF
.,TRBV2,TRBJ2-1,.,TGTGCCAGCAGTGATAATCGGGTCAATGAGCAGTTCTTC,CASSDNRVNEQFF
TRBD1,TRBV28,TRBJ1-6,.,TGTGCCAGCAGTTTATACTCCGGACAGGGCGATTCACCCCTCCACTTT,CASSLYSGQGDSPLHF
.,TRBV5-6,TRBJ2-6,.,TGTGCCAGCAGCTTGGAACCGGGCTCTGGGGCCAACGTCCTGACTTTC,CASSLEPGSGANVLTF
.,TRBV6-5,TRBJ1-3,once,TGTGCCAGCAGTTACTGGGGAAACTCTGGAAACACCATATATTTT,CASSYWGNSGNTIYF
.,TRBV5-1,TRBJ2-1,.,TGCGCCAGCAGCTTGATGCCAGGGGATGAGCAGTTCTTC,CASSLMPGDEQFF
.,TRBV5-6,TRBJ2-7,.,TGTGCCAGCAGCCCCAGACCAGAGTCGTACGAGCAGTACTTC,CASSPRPESYEQYF
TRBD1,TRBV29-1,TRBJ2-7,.,TGCAGCGTTGGACAGGGGGCGTCCTACGAGCAGTACTTC,CSVGQGASYEQYF
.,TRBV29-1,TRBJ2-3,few,TGCAGCGTTGTCCGCCAGACGACTAGCTGGGGGGCGGATACGCAGTATTTT,CSVVRQTTSWGADTQYF
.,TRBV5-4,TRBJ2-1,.,TGTGCCAGCAGCTCGGGTAATGAGCAGTTCTTC,CASSSGNEQFF
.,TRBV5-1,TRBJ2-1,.,TGCGCCAGCCGCTCTGGGTACGGTCGGGATGAGCAGTTCTTC,CASRSGYGRDEQFF
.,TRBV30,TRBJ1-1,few,TGTGCCTGGAGTGTAGGTTTTCGGATGAACACTGAAGCTTTCTTT,CAWSVGFRMNTEAFF
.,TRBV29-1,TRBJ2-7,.,TGCAGCGTTGGGGACGGCTCCTACGAGCAGTACTTC,CSVGDGSYEQYF